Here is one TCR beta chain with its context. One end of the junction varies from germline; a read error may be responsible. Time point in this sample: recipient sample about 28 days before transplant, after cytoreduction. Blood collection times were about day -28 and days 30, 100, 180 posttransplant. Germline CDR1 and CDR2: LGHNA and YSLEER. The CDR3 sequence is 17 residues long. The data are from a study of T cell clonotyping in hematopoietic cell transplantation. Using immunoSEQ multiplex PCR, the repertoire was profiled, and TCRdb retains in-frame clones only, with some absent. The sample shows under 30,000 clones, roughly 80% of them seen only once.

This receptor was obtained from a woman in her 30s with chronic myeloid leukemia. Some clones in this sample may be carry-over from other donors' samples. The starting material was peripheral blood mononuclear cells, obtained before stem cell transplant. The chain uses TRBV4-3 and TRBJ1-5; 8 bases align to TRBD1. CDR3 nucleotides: TGCGCCAGCAGCAAAGACGCTACGGGACAGGTCAATCAGCCCCAGCATTTT. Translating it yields CASSKDATGQVNQPQHF.